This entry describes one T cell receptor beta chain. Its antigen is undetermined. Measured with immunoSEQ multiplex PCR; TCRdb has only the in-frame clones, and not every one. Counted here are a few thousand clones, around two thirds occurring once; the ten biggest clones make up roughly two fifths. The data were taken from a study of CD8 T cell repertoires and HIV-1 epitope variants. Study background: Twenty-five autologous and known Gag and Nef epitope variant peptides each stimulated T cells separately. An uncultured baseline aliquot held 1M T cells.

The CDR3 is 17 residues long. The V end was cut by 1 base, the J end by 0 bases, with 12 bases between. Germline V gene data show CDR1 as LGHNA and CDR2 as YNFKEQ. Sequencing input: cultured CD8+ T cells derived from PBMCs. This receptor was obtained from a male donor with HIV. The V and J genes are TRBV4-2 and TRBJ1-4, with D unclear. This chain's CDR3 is CASSQAPADTTNEKLFF. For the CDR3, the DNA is TGTGCCAGCAGCCAAGCCCCCGCGGATACAACTAATGAAAAACTGTTTTTT.